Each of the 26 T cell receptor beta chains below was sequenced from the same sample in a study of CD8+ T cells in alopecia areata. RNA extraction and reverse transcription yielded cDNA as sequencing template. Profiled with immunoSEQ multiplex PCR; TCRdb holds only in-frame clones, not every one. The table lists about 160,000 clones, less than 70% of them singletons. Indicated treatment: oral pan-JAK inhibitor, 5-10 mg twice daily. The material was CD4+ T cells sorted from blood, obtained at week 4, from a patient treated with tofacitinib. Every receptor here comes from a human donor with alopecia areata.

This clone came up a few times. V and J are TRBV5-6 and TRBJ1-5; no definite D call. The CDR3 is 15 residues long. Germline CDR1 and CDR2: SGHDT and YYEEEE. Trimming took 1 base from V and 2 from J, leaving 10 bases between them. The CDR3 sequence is CASSLRGSGNQPQHF. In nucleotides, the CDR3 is TGTGCCAGCAGCTTGCGAGGGAGTGGCAATCAGCCCCAGCATTTT.

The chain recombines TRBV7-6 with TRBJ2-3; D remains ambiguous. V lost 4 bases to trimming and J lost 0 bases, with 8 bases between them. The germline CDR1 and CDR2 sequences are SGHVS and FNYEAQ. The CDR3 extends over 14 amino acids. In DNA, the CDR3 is TGTGCCAGCAGCTACTATGGGAGCACAGATACGCAGTATTTT. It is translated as CASSYYGSTDTQYF.

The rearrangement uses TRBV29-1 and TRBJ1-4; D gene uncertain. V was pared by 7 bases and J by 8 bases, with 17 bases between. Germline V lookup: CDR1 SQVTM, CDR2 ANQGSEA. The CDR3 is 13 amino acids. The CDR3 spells CSASSTVGEKLFF. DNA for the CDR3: TGCAGCGCATCATCCACGGTGGGGGAAAAACTGTTTTTT.

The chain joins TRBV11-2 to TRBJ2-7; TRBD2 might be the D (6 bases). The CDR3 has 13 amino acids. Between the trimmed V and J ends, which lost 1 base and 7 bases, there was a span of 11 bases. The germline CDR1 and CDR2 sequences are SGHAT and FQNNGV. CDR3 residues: CASSLGGGEEQYF. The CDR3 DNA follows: TGTGCCAGCAGCTTAGGGGGCGGGGAAGAGCAGTACTTC.

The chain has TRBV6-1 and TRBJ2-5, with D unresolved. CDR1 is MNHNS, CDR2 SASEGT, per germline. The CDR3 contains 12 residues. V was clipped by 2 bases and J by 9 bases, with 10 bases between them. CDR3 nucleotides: TGTGCCAGCAGTGAACTCGGTGGGGCCCAGTACTTC. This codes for CASSELGGAQYF.

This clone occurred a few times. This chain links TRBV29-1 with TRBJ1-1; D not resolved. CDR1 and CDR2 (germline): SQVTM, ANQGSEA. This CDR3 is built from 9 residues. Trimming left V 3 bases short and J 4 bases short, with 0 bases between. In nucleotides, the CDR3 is TGCAGCGTTGACACTGAAGCTTTCTTT. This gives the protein CSVDTEAFF.

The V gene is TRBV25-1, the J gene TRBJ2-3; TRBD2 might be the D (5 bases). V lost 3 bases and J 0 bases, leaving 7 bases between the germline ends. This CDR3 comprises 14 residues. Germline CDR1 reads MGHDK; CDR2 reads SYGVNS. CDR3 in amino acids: CASSDRTSTDTQYF. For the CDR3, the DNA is TGTGCCAGCAGTGACAGGACTAGCACAGATACGCAGTATTTT.

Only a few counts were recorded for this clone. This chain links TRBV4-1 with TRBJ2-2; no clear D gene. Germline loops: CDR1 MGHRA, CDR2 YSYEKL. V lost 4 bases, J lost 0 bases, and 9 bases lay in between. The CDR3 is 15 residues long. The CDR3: CASSPSTTNTGELFF. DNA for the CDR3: TGCGCCAGCAGCCCTAGTACAACGAACACCGGGGAGCTGTTTTTT.

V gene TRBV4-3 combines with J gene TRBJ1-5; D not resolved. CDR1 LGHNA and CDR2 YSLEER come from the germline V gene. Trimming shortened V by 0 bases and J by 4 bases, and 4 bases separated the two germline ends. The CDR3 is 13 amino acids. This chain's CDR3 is CASSQELNQPQHF. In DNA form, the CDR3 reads TGCGCCAGCAGCCAAGAACTGAATCAGCCCCAGCATTTT.

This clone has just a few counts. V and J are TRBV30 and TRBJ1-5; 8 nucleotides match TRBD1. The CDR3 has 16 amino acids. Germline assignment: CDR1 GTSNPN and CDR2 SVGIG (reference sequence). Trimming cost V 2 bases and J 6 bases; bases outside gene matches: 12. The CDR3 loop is CAWSPGGVRRGQPQHF. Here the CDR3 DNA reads TGTGCCTGGAGTCCAGGGGGCGTGAGGCGCGGTCAGCCCCAGCATTTT.

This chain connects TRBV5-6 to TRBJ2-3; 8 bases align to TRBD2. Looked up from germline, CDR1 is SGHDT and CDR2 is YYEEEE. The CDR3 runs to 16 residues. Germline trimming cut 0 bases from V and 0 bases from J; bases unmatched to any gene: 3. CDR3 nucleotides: TGTGCCAGCAGCTTGGATAGCGGGACCAGCACAGATACGCAGTATTTT. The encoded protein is CASSLDSGTSTDTQYF.

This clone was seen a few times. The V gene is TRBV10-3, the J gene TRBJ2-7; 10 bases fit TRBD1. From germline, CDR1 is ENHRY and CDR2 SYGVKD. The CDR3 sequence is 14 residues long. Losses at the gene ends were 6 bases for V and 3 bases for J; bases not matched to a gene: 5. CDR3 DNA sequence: TGTGCCATCAGAGACCGGGACAGGGGCTACGAGCAGTACTTC. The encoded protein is CAIRDRDRGYEQYF.

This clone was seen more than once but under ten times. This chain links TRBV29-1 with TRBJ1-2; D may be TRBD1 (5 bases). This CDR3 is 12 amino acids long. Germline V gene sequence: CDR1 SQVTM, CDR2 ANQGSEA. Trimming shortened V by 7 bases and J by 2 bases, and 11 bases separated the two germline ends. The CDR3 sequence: CSGYRWNYGYTF. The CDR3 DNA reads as TGCAGCGGATACAGGTGGAACTATGGCTACACCTTC.

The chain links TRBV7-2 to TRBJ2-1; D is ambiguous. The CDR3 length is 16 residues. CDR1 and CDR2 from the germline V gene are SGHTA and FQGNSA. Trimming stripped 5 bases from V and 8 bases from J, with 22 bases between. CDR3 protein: CASSPRLTLRVDEQFF. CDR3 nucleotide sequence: TGTGCCAGCAGCCCCCGTTTGACTCTCCGTGTCGATGAGCAGTTCTTC.

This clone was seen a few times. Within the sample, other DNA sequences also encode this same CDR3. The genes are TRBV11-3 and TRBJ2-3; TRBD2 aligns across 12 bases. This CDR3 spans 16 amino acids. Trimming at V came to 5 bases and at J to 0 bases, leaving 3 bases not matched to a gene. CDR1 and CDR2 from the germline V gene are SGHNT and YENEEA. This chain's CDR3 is CASSPGTSGSTDTQYF. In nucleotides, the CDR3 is TGTGCCAGCAGCCCCGGGACTAGCGGGAGCACAGATACGCAGTATTTT.

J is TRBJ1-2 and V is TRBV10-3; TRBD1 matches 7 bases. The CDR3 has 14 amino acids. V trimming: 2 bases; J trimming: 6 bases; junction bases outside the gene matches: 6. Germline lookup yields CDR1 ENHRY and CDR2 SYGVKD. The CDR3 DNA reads TGTGCCATCAGTGAGACCGGGACAGCGGATGGCTACACCTTC. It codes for CAISETGTADGYTF.

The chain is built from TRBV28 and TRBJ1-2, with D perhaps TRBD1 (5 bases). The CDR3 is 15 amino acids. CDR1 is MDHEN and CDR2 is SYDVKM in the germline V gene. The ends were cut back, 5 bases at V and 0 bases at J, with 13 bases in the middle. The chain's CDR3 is CASSGDSIANYGYTF. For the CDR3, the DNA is TGTGCCAGCAGTGGCGACAGCATAGCTAACTATGGCTACACCTTC.

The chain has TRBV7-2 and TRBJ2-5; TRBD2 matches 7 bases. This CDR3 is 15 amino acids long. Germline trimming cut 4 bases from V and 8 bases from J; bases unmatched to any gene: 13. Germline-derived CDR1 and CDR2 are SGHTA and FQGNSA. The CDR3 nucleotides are TGTGCCAGCAGCTCCCGTGGCGGGGGTGGGGATACCCAGTACTTC. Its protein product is CASSSRGGGGDTQYF. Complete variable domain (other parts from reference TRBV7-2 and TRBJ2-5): GAGVSQSPSNKVTEKGKDVELRCDPISGHTALYWYRQSLGQGLEFLIYFQGNSAPDKSGLPSDRFSAERTGGSVSTLTIQRTQQEDSAVYLCASSSRGGGGDTQYFGPGTRLLVL.

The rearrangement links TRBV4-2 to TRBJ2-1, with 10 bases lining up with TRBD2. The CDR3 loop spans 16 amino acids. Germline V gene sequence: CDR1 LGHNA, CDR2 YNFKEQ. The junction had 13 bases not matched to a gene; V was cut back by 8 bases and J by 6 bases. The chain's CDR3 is CASAASGGSVGNEQFF. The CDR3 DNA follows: TGTGCCAGCGCCGCTAGCGGGGGCTCCGTGGGCAATGAGCAGTTCTTC.

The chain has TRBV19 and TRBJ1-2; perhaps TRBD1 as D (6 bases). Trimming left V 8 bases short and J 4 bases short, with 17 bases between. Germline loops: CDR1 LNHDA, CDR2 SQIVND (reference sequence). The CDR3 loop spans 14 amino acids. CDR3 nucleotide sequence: TGTGCCAGTGGAGGGCCGGGGGCTAGCTATGGCTACACCTTC. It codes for CASGGPGASYGYTF.

The CDR3 protein is CASSPPNPGGNTGELFF. CDR3 coding DNA: TGTGCCAGCAGCCCACCCAATCCAGGGGGCAACACCGGGGAGCTGTTTTTT. The chain uses TRBV5-4 and TRBJ2-2; 8 bases are shared with TRBD1. This CDR3 region has 17 residues. Germline CDR1 is SGHNT and CDR2 is YYREEE (reference sequence). The junction had 10 bases not matched to a gene; V was cut back by 4 bases and J by 2 bases.

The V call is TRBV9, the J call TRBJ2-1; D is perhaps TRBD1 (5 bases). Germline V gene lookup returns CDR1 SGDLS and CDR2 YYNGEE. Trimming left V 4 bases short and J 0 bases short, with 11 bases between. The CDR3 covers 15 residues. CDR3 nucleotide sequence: TGTGCCAGCAGCTCAGGGCCGAGCTCCTACAATGAGCAGTTCTTC. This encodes CASSSGPSSYNEQFF.

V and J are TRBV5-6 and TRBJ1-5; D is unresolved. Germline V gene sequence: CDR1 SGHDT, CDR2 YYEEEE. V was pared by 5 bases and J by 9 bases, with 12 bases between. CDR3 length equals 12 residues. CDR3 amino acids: CASSLTRGPQHF. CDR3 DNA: TGTGCCAGCAGTCTTACCCGGGGGCCCCAGCATTTT.

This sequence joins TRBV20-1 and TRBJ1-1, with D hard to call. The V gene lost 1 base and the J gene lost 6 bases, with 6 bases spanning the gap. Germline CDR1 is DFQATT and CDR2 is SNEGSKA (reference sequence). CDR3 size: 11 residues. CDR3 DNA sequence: TGCAGTGCTAGAGTGAGGGCTGAAGCTTTCTTT. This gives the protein CSARVRAEAFF.

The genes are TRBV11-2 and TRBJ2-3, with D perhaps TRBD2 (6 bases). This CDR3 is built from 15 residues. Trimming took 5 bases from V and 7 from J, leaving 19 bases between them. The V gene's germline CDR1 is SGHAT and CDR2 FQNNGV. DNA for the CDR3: TGTGCCAGCAGCAAACCGGGACTCCGGGGGTATACGCAGTATTTT. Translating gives CASSKPGLRGYTQYF.

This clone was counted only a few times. Written as DNA, the CDR3 is TGCAGCGTTGAAGGGCAGTCAGAGACCCAGTACTTC. It is translated as CSVEGQSETQYF. The rearrangement joins TRBV29-1 to TRBJ2-5, with no clear D. Looked up from germline, CDR1 is SQVTM and CDR2 is ANQGSEA. This CDR3 has 12 residues. V lost 1 base, J lost 4 bases, and 7 bases lay in between.